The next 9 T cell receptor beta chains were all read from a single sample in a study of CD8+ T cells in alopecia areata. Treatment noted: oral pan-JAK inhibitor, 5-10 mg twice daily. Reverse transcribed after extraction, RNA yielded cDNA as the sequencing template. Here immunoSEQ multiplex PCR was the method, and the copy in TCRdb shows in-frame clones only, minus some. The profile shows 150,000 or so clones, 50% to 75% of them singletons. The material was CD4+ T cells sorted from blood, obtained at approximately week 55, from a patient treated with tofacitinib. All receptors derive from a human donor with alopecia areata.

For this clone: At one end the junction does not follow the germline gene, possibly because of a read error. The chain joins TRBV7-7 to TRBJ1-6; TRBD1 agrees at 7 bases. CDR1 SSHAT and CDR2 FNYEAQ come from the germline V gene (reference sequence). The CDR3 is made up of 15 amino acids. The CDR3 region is CASSLGGTVDSPLHF. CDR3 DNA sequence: TGTGCTAGCAGCTTAGGGGGGACAGTTGATTCACCCCTCCACTTT.

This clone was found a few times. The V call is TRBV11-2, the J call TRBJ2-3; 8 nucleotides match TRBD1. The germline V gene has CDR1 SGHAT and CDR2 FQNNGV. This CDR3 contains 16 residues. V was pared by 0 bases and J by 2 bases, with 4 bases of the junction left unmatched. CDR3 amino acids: CASSLDRGLATDTQYF. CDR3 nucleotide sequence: TGTGCCAGCAGCTTAGACAGGGGGCTAGCCACAGATACGCAGTATTTT.

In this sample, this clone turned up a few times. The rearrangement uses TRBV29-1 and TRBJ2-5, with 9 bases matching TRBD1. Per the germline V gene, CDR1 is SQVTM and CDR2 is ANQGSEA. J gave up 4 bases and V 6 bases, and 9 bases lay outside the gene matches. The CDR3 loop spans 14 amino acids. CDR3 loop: CSVVSDRGRETQYF. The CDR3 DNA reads TGCAGCGTAGTCTCGGACAGGGGAAGAGAGACCCAGTACTTC.

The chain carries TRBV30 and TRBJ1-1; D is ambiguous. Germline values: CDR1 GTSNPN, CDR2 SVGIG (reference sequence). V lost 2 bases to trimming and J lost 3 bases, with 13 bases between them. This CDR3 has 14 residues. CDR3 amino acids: CAWSFVAGDTEAFF. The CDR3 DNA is TGTGCCTGGAGTTTTGTAGCCGGCGACACTGAAGCTTTCTTT.

In DNA, the CDR3 is TGCAGCGTTGAAGGCAGGGGGGCGTACACTGAAGCTTTCTTT. Its translation is CSVEGRGAYTEAFF. This rearrangement joins TRBV29-1 to TRBJ1-1; TRBD1 matches at 7 bases. This CDR3 spans 14 amino acids. The germline gives CDR1 SQVTM, CDR2 ANQGSEA. The V gene end was trimmed by 1 base and the J gene end by 3 bases; junction bases not matched to a gene: 5.

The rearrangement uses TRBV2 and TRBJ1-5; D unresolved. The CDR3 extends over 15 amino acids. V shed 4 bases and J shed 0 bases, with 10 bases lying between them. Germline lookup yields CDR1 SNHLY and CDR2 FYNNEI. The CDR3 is CASSAGTFSNQPQHF. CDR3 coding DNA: TGTGCCAGCAGTGCGGGTACTTTTAGCAATCAGCCCCAGCATTTT.

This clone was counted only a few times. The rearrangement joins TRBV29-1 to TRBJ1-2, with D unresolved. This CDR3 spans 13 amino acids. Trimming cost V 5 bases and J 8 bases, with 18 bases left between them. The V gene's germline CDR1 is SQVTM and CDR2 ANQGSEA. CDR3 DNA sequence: TGCAGCGTTCAATCGGGCAGGTCCCTCGGCTACACCTTC. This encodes CSVQSGRSLGYTF.

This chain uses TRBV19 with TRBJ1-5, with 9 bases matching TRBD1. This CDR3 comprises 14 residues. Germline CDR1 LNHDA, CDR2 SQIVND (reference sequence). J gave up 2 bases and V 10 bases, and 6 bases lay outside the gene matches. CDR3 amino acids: CATDRGSGNQPQHF. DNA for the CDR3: TGTGCCACGGACAGGGGATCGGGCAATCAGCCCCAGCATTTT. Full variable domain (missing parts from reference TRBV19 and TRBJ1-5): DGGITQSPKYLFRKEGQNVTLSCEQNLNHDAMYWYRQDPGQGLRLIYYSQIVNDFQKGDIAEGYSVSREKKESFPLTVTSAQKNPTAFYLCATDRGSGNQPQHFGDGTRLSIL.

The CDR3, as DNA: TGTGCCAGCAGCCTCCGCGCCGGGATCTATGGCTACACCTTC. Protein: CASSLRAGIYGYTF. This chain links TRBV5-6 with TRBJ1-2, with unresolved D. The CDR3 has 14 amino acids. V was cut by 4 bases and J by 4 bases, with 14 bases left in between. Germline loops: CDR1 SGHDT, CDR2 YYEEEE.